This T cell receptor (beta chain) was captured by sequencing in a study of cytomegalovirus exposure and HLA in healthy donors. This CDR3 region has 13 residues. V lost 6 bases and J 11 bases, leaving 19 bases between the germline ends. CDR1 and CDR2 from the germline V gene are MNHEY and SVGAGI. The PCR employed 60 Vbeta primers together with 13 Jbeta primers. The table came from immunoSEQ multiplex PCR; TCRdb's copy has only in-frame clones and leaves some out. The data contain tens of thousands of clones, 70% to 75% of them singletons. The specimen sequenced was PBMCs. The V and J genes are TRBV6-5 and TRBJ1-1; D uncertain. The TCR sequence derives from a man in his thirties or forties in good health and CMV-seronegative. CDR3 protein: CASRNGVGARAFF. CDR3 coding DNA: TGTGCCAGCAGAAACGGGGTGGGAGCGAGGGCTTTCTTT.